This T cell receptor beta chain is drawn from a study of human T cells and chemical hapten exposure. This sample's time point: patch test 3, about 24 weeks after DPC sensitization. Indicated treatment: therapeutic diphenylcyclopropenone sensitization with weekly scalp DPC. TCRdb re-analysed the RACE reads in MiXCR, keeping a single row per CDR3 protein. The sample holds 110,000 or so distinct CDR3 sequences, roughly a third seen once. This clonotype was counted a few times. The CDR3 runs 12 residues. The germline V and J ends were trimmed by 6 bases and 4 bases, with 9 bases remaining between them. Germline V CDR1 and CDR2: MNHNS, SASEGT.

V and J are TRBV6-1 and TRBJ2-5, with a weak D call TRBD1 (6 bases). The sequence was collected from a man aged 35 to 55 with alopecia areata. Some clones in this sample may be carry-over from other donors' samples. The source material was whole blood, sampled in connection with sensitization to the hapten diphenylcyclopropenone (DPC). CDR3 sequence reads: CASSVRGETQYF. CDR3 DNA sequence: TGTGCCAGCAGCGTCAGGGGAGAGACCCAGTACTTC.